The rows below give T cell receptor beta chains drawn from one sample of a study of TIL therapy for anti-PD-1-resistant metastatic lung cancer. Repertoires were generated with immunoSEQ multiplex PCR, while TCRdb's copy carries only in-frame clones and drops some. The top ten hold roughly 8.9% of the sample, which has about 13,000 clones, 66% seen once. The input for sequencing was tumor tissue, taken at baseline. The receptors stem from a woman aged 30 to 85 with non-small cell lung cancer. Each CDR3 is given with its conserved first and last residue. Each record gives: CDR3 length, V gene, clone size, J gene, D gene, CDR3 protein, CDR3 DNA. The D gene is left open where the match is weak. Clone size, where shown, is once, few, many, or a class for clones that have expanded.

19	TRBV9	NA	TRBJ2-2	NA	CASSLEREGGRRNTGELFF	TGTGCCAGCAGCCTCGAACGTGAGGGGGGCCGCCGAAACACCGGGGAGCTGTTTTTT
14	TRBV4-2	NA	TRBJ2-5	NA	CASSTGTIQETQYF	TGTGCCAGCAGCACTGGGACCATCCAAGAGACCCAGTACTTC
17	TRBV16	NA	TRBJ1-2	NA	CASSQSAGRERFGGYTF	TGTGCCAGCAGCCAATCGGCCGGCAGGGAGAGGTTCGGAGGCTACACCTTC
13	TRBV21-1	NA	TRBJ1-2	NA	CASSNVAGFGYTF	TGTGCCAGCAGCAACGTCGCGGGGTTTGGCTACACCTTC
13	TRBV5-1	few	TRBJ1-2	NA	CASSFGEQNGYTF	TGCGCCAGCAGCTTTGGCGAGCAAAACGGCTACACCTTC
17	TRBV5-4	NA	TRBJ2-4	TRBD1	CASSPGTGSLAKNIQYF	TGTGCCAGCAGCCCCGGGACAGGTAGTCTAGCCAAAAACATTCAGTACTTC
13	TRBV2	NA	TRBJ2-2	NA	CASRGRNTGELFF	TGTGCCAGCAGGGGCAGGAACACCGGGGAGCTGTTTTTT
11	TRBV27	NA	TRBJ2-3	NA	CASSYRNTQYF	TGTGCCAGCAGTTACAGGAATACGCAGTATTTT
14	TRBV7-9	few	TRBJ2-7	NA	CASSEQGKPYEQYF	TGTGCCAGCAGCGAACAGGGAAAGCCCTACGAGCAGTACTTC
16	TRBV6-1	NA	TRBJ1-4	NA	CASSELGIGANEKLFF	TGTGCCAGCAGTGAATTAGGGATCGGGGCTAATGAAAAACTGTTTTTT
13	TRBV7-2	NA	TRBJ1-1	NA	CASSLSVGTEAFF	TGTGCCAGCAGCCTTTCTGTGGGGACTGAAGCTTTCTTT
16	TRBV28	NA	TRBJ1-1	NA	CASSSIGAAGSTEAFF	TGTGCCAGCAGTTCGATTGGTGCGGCAGGGAGTACTGAAGCTTTCTTT
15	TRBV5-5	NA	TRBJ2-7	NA	CASSRPGQGAYEQYF	TGTGCCAGCAGCCGCCCTGGGCAGGGAGCCTACGAGCAGTACTTC
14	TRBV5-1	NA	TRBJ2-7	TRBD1	CASSLGTGNGEQYF	TGCGCCAGCAGCTTAGGGACAGGGAATGGCGAGCAGTACTTC
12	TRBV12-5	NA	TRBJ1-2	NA	CASGLPKGGYTF	TGTGCTAGTGGTTTGCCGAAGGGAGGCTACACCTTC
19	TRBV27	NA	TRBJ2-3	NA	CASSLSPGVEVLSTDTQYF	TGTGCCAGCAGTTTATCCCCCGGGGTGGAGGTTTTGAGCACAGATACGCAGTATTTT
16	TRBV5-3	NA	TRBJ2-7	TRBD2	CARSFLRGEARGEQYF	TGTGCCAGAAGCTTTCTCCGGGGGGAGGCCCGGGGGGAGCAGTACTTC
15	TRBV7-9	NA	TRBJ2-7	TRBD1	CASSPLDRGFGEQYF	TGTGCCAGCAGCCCCCTGGACAGGGGGTTCGGCGAGCAGTACTTC
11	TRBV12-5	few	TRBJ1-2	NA	CASALDRVVTF	TGTGCTAGTGCCCTGGACAGAGTTGTCACCTTC
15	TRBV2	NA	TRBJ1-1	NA	CASSEFQGGDTEAFF	TGTGCCAGCAGTGAATTCCAGGGCGGTGACACTGAAGCTTTCTTT
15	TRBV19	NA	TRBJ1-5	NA	CASSMVGPGNQPQHF	TGTGCCAGTAGTATGGTGGGACCGGGCAATCAGCCCCAGCATTTT
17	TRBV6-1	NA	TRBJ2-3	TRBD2	CASSERASGVTTDTQYF	TGTGCCAGCAGTGAGAGGGCGAGCGGGGTAACCACAGATACGCAGTATTTT
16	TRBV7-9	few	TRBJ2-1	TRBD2	CASSLDVGGPVREQFF	TGTGCCAGCAGCTTAGACGTGGGAGGGCCCGTCAGGGAGCAGTTCTTC
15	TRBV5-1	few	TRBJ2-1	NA	CASSLEGGSYNEQFF	TGCGCCAGCAGCTTGGAAGGGGGCTCCTACAATGAGCAGTTCTTC
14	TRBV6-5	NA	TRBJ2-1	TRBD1	CASSYTDREREQFF	TGTGCCAGCAGTTACACGGACAGGGAGAGGGAGCAGTTCTTC
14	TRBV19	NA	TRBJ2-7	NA	CASSISAVSYEQYF	TGTGCCAGTAGTATCTCGGCGGTCTCCTACGAGCAGTACTTC
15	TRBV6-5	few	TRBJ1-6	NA	CASSYSNRGLSPLHF	TGTGCCAGCAGTTACTCGAATCGGGGGCTTTCACCCCTCCACTTT
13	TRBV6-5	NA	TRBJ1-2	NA	CASSNRWGMGYTF	TGTGCCAGCAGTAACCGATGGGGTATGGGCTACACCTTC
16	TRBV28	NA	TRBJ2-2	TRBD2	CASSLRLAGNTGELFF	TGTGCCAGCAGTTTAAGGCTAGCGGGCAACACCGGGGAGCTGTTTTTT
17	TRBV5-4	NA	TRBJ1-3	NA	CASSQDEQTISGNTIYF	TGTGCCAGCAGCCAAGATGAACAGACGATCTCTGGAAACACCATATATTTT
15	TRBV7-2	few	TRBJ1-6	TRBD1	CASSMGQPYNSPLHF	TGTGCCAGCAGCATGGGACAGCCCTATAATTCACCCCTCCACTTT
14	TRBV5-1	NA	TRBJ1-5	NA	CASSLEPQVGPQHF	TGCGCCAGCAGCTTGGAACCTCAAGTCGGGCCCCAGCATTTT
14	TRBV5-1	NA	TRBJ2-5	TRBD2	CASCPGLAEETQYF	TGCGCCAGCTGCCCAGGACTAGCAGAAGAGACCCAGTACTTC
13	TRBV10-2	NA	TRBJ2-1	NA	CATSAGLDNEQFF	TGCGCCACCTCGGCGGGACTCGACAATGAGCAGTTCTTC
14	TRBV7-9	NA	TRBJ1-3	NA	CASSRGVSGNTIYF	TGTGCCAGCAGCCGGGGAGTCTCTGGAAACACCATATATTTT
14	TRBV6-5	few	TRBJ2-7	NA	CASSYSYGGREQYF	TGTGCCAGCAGTTACTCCTACGGGGGGCGCGAGCAGTACTTC
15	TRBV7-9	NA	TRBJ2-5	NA	CASSLMKVRGETQYF	TGTGCCAGCAGCTTAATGAAGGTCCGTGGGGAGACCCAGTACTTC
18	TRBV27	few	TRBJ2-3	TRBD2	CASSSTKLAGGSTDTQYF	TGTGCCAGCAGTTCCACTAAACTAGCGGGAGGGAGCACAGATACGCAGTATTTT
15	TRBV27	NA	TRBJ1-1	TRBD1	CASSLGQGFRTEAFF	TGTGCCAGCAGTTTGGGACAGGGGTTTCGCACTGAAGCTTTCTTT
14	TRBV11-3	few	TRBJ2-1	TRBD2	CASSLDGRDNEQFF	TGTGCCAGCAGCTTAGACGGGAGGGACAATGAGCAGTTCTTC
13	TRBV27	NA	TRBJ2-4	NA	CASRQGGKNIQYF	TGTGCCAGCAGACAGGGCGGCAAAAACATTCAGTACTTC
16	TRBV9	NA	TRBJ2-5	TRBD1	CASSVGQDRPWETQYF	TGTGCCAGCAGCGTAGGTCAGGACAGGCCTTGGGAGACCCAGTACTTC
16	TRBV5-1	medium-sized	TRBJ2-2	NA	CASSVPPTGGTGELFF	NA
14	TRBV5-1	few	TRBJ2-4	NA	CASIDYQGENIQYF	TGCGCCAGTATCGACTATCAGGGCGAAAACATTCAGTACTTC
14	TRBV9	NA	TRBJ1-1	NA	CASSVIAMNTEAFF	TGTGCCAGCAGCGTCATAGCAATGAACACTGAAGCTTTCTTT